Sequencing of this T cell receptor (beta chain) was carried out in a study of OX40 agonist ivuxolimab in advanced cancers. As for the study in general: Hepatocellular carcinoma, melanoma, renal cell or head and neck cancer occurred in dose-escalation patients.

This clone was detected only a few times. CDR1 is MNHEY and CDR2 is SMNVEV in the germline V gene (reference sequence). V was clipped by 5 bases and J by 0 bases, with 11 bases between them. This CDR3 is 15 amino acids long. Sequencing used immunoSEQ multiplex PCR; TCRdb keeps in-frame clones, though not all of them. The sample shows some 42,000 clones, over 70% of them seen only once. The material was CD4+ or CD8+ T cells sorted from blood, obtained in a trial of the OX40 agonist ivuxolimab. V is TRBV27 and J is TRBJ2-1; D not certain. This receptor was taken from an adult with an advanced solid tumor such as melanoma, head and neck, liver or kidney cancer. The CDR3 nucleotides read TGTGCCAGCAGTGGGTCTGAAAGCTCCTACAATGAGCAGTTCTTC. Protein: CASSGSESSYNEQFF.